This TCR beta chain was recovered during a study of blood T cell repertoires in COVID-19. Looking at the study overall: In each case, the material was cDNA or gDNA derived from T cells, B-cell-depleted T cells, or PBMCs.

With 3 bases removed from V and 2 bases from J, the gap between germline ends came to 14 bases. Germline V gene sequence: CDR1 LGHDT, CDR2 YNNKEL (reference sequence). The CDR3 spans 15 residues. Produced via immunoSEQ multiplex PCR; TCRdb's table is partial and in-frame only. Found here are around 110,000 clones, around three quarters of them singletons; the top ten hold around 15%. The chain joins TRBV3-1 (or the pseudogene TRBV3-2) to TRBJ2-7, with D possibly TRBD2 on 5 matching bases. The material sequenced was peripheral blood. This clonotype originated in a man aged 60 to 69 with active or convalescent COVID-19. Here the CDR3 DNA reads TGTGCCAGCAGCCACCCTAGCCTACGACCCTACGAGCAGTACTTC. Amino acid sequence: CASSHPSLRPYEQYF.